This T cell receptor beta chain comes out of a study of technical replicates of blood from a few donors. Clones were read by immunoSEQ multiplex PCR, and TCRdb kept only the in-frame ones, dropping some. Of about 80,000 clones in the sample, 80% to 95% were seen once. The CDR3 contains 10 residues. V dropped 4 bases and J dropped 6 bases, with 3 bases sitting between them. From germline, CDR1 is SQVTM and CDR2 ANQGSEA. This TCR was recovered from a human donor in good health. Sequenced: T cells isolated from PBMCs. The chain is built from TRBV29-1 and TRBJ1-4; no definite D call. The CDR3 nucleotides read TGCAGCGTTGTAGATGAAAAACTGTTTTTT. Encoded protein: CSVVDEKLFF.